What follows are 5 T cell receptor beta chains derived from one specimen sequenced in a study of cytomegalovirus exposure and HLA in healthy donors. PCR amplification relied on 60 Vbeta primers (plus 13 Jbeta primers). This table comes from immunoSEQ multiplex PCR, and its TCRdb copy is limited to in-frame clones, with some not included. This sample carries roughly 150,000 clones, roughly 65% of them seen once, and the ten largest clones take more than 4%. Sequencing used PBMCs. These receptors came from a man between 60 and 75 years old in good health and CMV-seronegative.

This chain joins TRBV27 and TRBJ2-1; tentatively, D is TRBD2 (5 bases). V lost 5 bases, J lost 9 bases, and 14 bases lay in between. The CDR3 length is 13 residues. Germline V gene sequence: CDR1 MNHEY, CDR2 SMNVEV (reference sequence). The CDR3 nucleotides are TGTGCCAGCAGTCCGATAACTAGTGGTGAGCAGTTCTTC. Its translation: CASSPITSGEQFF.

This clone was found a few times. The CDR3 protein is CASSLTSGSWDTGELFF. The CDR3 nucleotides read TGTGCCAGCAGCTTGACTAGCGGGAGTTGGGACACCGGGGAGCTGTTTTTT. The chain recombines TRBV9 with TRBJ2-2, with TRBD2 identical over 12 bases. CDR3 length: 17 residues. CDR1 is SGDLS, CDR2 YYNGEE, per germline. V lost 4 bases, J lost 3 bases, and 7 bases stayed unmatched.

The chain employs TRBV7-2 and TRBJ2-7; a possible D gene is TRBD1 (6 bases). V was shortened by 5 bases and J by 8 bases, with 13 bases between the two germline ends. This CDR3 contains 12 residues. Germline V gene data show CDR1 as SGHTA and CDR2 as FQGNSA. The CDR3 sequence is CASSLDTGQQYF. The DNA for the CDR3 is TGTGCCAGCAGCCTAGATACAGGGCAGCAGTACTTC.

The CDR3 DNA reads as TGTGCCAGCAGGCCTGACAGGGGGCGTGCCTACGAGCAGTACTTC. Translating it yields CASRPDRGRAYEQYF. This sequence joins TRBV6-5 and TRBJ2-7, with 10 positions matching TRBD1. Germline assignment: CDR1 MNHEY and CDR2 SVGAGI. This CDR3 contains 15 residues. The ends lost 6 bases at V and 2 bases at J; junction bases unmatched: 7.

This clone was detected only once. This rearrangement joins TRBV29-1 to TRBJ2-3; D may be TRBD1 (6 bases). In germline, CDR1 is SQVTM, CDR2 ANQGSEA. This CDR3 region has 13 residues. Trimming removed 7 bases at V and 6 bases at J, with 17 bases between. CDR3 coding DNA: TGCAGCGCTGTCCCAGGGGCCGAGGATACGCAGTATTTT. Amino acids: CSAVPGAEDTQYF.